The present entry profiles one T cell receptor beta chain with its context. This specimen comes from a study of blood T cell repertoires in COVID-19. V lost 5 bases, J lost 1 base, and 7 bases stayed unmatched. Germline values: CDR1 MNHEY, CDR2 SMNVEV (reference sequence). This CDR3 is built from 15 residues. Per the original methods: Amplification with reference gene primers provided the estimates of nucleated cell counts. Clones were read by immunoSEQ multiplex PCR, and TCRdb kept only the in-frame ones, dropping some. The V and J calls and the clone size are those of that table, but D and trimming were determined from the DNA. This table has 400,000 to 550,000 clones, about 85% appearing once.

The sequencing input was PBMCs or T cells enriched from blood (not recorded which). The sequence was obtained from a woman between 18 and 29 years old with acute COVID-19. This chain connects TRBV27 to TRBJ1-1, with 7 bases lining up with TRBD1. The CDR3 loop reads CASSIRQGSNTEAFF. The CDR3 nucleotides are TGTGCCAGCAGTATAAGACAGGGTTCGAACACTGAAGCTTTCTTT.